The clone carrying this TCR beta chain was seen more than once but under ten times. This specimen belongs to a study of Ad26.COV2.S vaccination and SARS-CoV-2 variants. CDR1 and CDR2 from the germline V gene are MNHEY and SVGAGI. V was trimmed by 6 bases and J by 5 bases, leaving 13 bases between them. The CDR3 is 13 amino acids. Sample treatment: about 20 received Ad26.COV2.S at low or high dose, single or two shots; roughly five received placebo; per-sample allocation not given. Each sample was drawn 63 days after the first injection (of vaccine or placebo). Using immunoSEQ multiplex PCR, the repertoire was profiled, and TCRdb retains in-frame clones only, with some absent. The table lists 350,000 to 450,000 clones, around 86% of them singletons.

Sequences were derived from peripheral blood, sampled in a trial of Ad26.COV2.S vaccine versus placebo. This chain connects TRBV6-5 to TRBJ1-1; TRBD1 might be the D (6 bases). The clonotype was recovered from a person aged 18-60 years who received the Ad26.COV2.S COVID-19 vaccine or a placebo. The CDR3 protein is CASSGQMRTEAFF. For the CDR3, the DNA is TGTGCCAGCAGCGGACAGATGAGGACTGAAGCTTTCTTT.